This TCR beta chain emerged from a study of regulatory T cells in long-lasting Graves disease. Overall study: Prior antithyroid drug treatment in newly diagnosed Graves' patients lasted under 3 months.

This clonotype occurred many times. Antigen unknown. General study points: Newly diagnosed disease favored TRBV20-1 and TRBJ2-1 over persistent disease. New patients shared about a thousand public clonotypes, fewer than the roughly 2,500 shared by persistent patients.

Germline assignment: CDR1 LGHNA and CDR2 YNFKEQ. The CDR3 is 14 amino acids. V was cut by 0 bases and J by 8 bases, with 12 bases left in between. To make TCR beta libraries, researchers used iRepertoire HTBI primers and Arm-PCR of CDR3 regions. Study processing details: Gene usage covered some 60 TRBV and 14 to 15 TRBJ segments. MiXCR, run by TCRdb on the multiplex PCR reads, gives a single entry per CDR3 protein. TCRdb, not the original authors, processed these V and J calls. The table has more than 300,000 distinct CDR3 sequences, 15% to 20% seen once. Time point: newly diagnosed GD, antithyroid drugs for less than 3 months. RNA isolated from PBMCs was used to make the TCR library. These data were also filed under a second study, of T cells in Graves' hyperthyroidism and ophthalmopathy.

The sequencing used peripheral blood mononuclear cells (PBMCs), collected at new diagnosis, from a patient treated with antithyroid drugs. The source of this sequence is a woman aged 18-30 years with Graves disease. This sequence joins TRBV4-2 and TRBJ2-3, with unresolved D. The CDR3: CASSQEISFGTQYF. DNA of the CDR3: TGTGCCAGCAGCCAAGAAATTTCCTTTGGTACGCAGTATTTT.